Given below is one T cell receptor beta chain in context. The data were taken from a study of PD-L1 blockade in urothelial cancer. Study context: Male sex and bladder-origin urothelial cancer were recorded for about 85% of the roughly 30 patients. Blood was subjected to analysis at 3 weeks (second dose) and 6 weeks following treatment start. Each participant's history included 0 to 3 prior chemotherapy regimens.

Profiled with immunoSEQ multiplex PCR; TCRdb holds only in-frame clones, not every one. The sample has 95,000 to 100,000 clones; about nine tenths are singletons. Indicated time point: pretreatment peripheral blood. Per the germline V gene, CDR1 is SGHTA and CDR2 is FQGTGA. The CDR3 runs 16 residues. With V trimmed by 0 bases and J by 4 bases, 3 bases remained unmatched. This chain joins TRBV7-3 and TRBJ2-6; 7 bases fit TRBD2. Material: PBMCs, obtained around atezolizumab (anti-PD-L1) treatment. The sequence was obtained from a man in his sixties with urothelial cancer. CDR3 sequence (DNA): TGTGCCAGCAGCTTAACCGGGGGGAGGGGGGCCAACGTCCTGACTTTC. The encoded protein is CASSLTGGRGANVLTF.